This is a list of T cell receptor beta chains from one sample in a study of breast tumors, draining lymph nodes, adjacent tissues. TCRdb reanalysed the multiplex PCR reads using MiXCR and keeps one entry per CDR3 protein. This table has 100,000 to 150,000 distinct CDR3 sequences, around 24% appearing once. The material sequenced was axillary lymph node tissue. Source of these receptors: a female donor with breast cancer. Some clones in this sample may be carry-over from other donors' samples. Both conserved end residues are part of each CDR3. A D gene is named only where the DNA matches it firmly. Clone size is given for some rows only: seen once, a few or many times, or a class if the clone is expanded.

j_call,clone_size,v_call,d_call,cdr3_nt,cdr3_aa
TRBJ2-7,many,TRBV6-2/TRBV6-3,NA,TGTGCCAGCAAAGGGACCATCTACGAGCAGTACTTC,CASKGTIYEQYF
TRBJ2-5,NA,TRBV15,NA,TGTGCCACCAGCCCCCGGCGGGCAGGGGCAGAGACCCAGTACTTC,CATSPRRAGAETQYF
TRBJ2-1,many,TRBV27,NA,TGTGCCAGCAGTTCCCCTACCCCAGTTCTGTTCTTC,CASSSPTPVLFF
TRBJ2-7,many,TRBV9,NA,TGTGCCAGCAGCGTAGGCAGCGGCCGTACCTACGAGCAGTACTTC,CASSVGSGRTYEQYF
TRBJ2-1,once,TRBV27,NA,TGTGCCGGCAGTAACCGGCAAAGCTCCTACAATGAGCAGTTCTTC,CAGSNRQSSYNEQFF
TRBJ2-5,many,TRBV20-1,TRBD1,TGCAGTGCTACCCTCTGGGCGGGACAGGTGGGAGAGACCCAGTACTTC,CSATLWAGQVGETQYF
TRBJ2-7,NA,TRBV28,NA,TGTGCCAGCAGTCTTAGCGTATCGCCCTACGAGCAGTACTTC,CASSLSVSPYEQYF
TRBJ2-3,many,TRBV4-2,TRBD2,TGTGCCAGCAGCCAAGAGCGGCTAGCGGGAAATACGCAGTATTTT,CASSQERLAGNTQYF
TRBJ2-5,NA,TRBV11-2,TRBD2,TGTGCCAGCAGCCCAAGGACTAGCGGGAAGGGGACCCAGTACTTC,CASSPRTSGKGTQYF
TRBJ2-2,NA,TRBV6-2/TRBV6-3,TRBD1,TGTGCCAGCAGTTACCTCCGAACAGGGGATGGCGGGGAGCTGTTTTTT,CASSYLRTGDGGELFF
TRBJ2-3,many,TRBV20-1,TRBD2,TGCAGTGCCCGGCGGGAGCCTAGCACAGATACGCAGTATTTT,CSARREPSTDTQYF
TRBJ2-7,many,TRBV6-1,TRBD1,TGTGCCAGCAACAGGGGGCACGGCGAGCAGTACTTC,CASNRGHGEQYF
TRBJ2-3,many,TRBV19,NA,TGTGCCAGTAGTATCGGGTGGGGGCTATCAGATACGCAGTATTTT,CASSIGWGLSDTQYF
TRBJ2-1,few,TRBV19,NA,TGTGCCAGTAGTATAGCCCGGACTACTAACAATGAGCAGTTCTTC,CASSIARTTNNEQFF
TRBJ2-1,many,TRBV12-3/TRBV12-4,NA,TGTGCCAGCAGTTTTGGAGGGCGCCTGGGTGAGAGGGGCTTC,CASSFGGRLGERGF
TRBJ2-1,few,TRBV5-4,NA,TGTGCCAGCAGCTTGGGCGGGCTCCTCAATGAGCAGTTCTTC,CASSLGGLLNEQFF
TRBJ2-2,few,TRBV28,NA,TGTGCCAGCAGGCCAGACACCGGGAAGCTGTTTTTT,CASRPDTGKLFF
TRBJ2-3,many,TRBV7-8,NA,TGTGCCAGCAGCCTAAGGGGAACAGGTTCCGGCGCAGATACGCAGTATTTT,CASSLRGTGSGADTQYF
TRBJ2-1,many,TRBV30,TRBD1,TGTGCCTGGAGTCGACAGGGGTCCTACAATGAGCAGTTCTTC,CAWSRQGSYNEQFF
TRBJ2-1,many,TRBV15,NA,TGTGCCACCAGCAGAGCCGGGCTTAGCTCCTACAATGAGCAGTTCTTC,CATSRAGLSSYNEQFF
TRBJ2-4,many,TRBV15,NA,TGTGCCACCAGCAGTGACAGAGCCACTACGGCCAACATTCAGTACTTC,CATSSDRATTANIQYF
TRBJ1-6,many,TRBV3-1,TRBD1,TGTGCCAGCAGCCCGGACAGGAAATCACCCCTCCACTTT,CASSPDRKSPLHF
TRBJ2-2,many,TRBV10-3,TRBD2,TGTGCCATCAATCGGGAGGCCCTCGACGACACCGGGGAGCTGTTTTTT,CAINREALDDTGELFF
TRBJ2-3,few,TRBV27,NA,TGTGCCAGCGGACTACAGCCAGATACGCAGTATTTT,CASGLQPDTQYF
TRBJ2-5,many,TRBV5-1,NA,TGCGCCAGCAGCCCGAATAAGGGGGTAGAGACCCAGTACTTC,CASSPNKGVETQYF
TRBJ2-5,many,TRBV11-2,TRBD1,TGTGCCAGCAGCTCCCTTTCGACAGGGGGCAGGGAGACCCAGTACTTC,CASSSLSTGGRETQYF
TRBJ2-2,NA,TRBV28,NA,TGTGCCAGCGGTTCACTAGATTCGAACACCGGGGAGCTGTTTTTT,CASGSLDSNTGELFF
TRBJ2-3,many,TRBV6-5,NA,TGTGCCAGCAGTTACTCGAGGAGGGGAAACACAGATACGCAGTATTTT,CASSYSRRGNTDTQYF
TRBJ2-1,NA,TRBV9,NA,TGTGCCAGCAGCGGCCGTGGGCGCTATGAGCAGTTCTTC,CASSGRGRYEQFF
TRBJ2-3,few,TRBV6-1,NA,TGTGCCAGCAGTTTAAACAATGTAGATACGCAGTATTTT,CASSLNNVDTQYF
TRBJ2-1,many,TRBV7-2,TRBD2,TGTGCCAGCAGCCCGGGAGGGGGTAGGGATAATGAGCAGTTCTTC,CASSPGGGRDNEQFF
TRBJ2-1,NA,TRBV7-2,TRBD2,TGTGCCAGCAGGGGGGGGAGTTGGGCCTACAATGAGCAGTTCTTC,CASRGGSWAYNEQFF
TRBJ1-3,many,TRBV6-5,NA,TGTGCCAGCAGTTACTCGGGACCGCCCTCTGGAAACACCATATATTTT,CASSYSGPPSGNTIYF
TRBJ2-7,many,TRBV7-2,NA,TGTGCCAGCAGCCCCGGCCCCTCCGAGCAGTACTTC,CASSPGPSEQYF